The 21 T cell receptor beta chains reported below all come from one sample, sequenced in a study of blood T cell repertoires in COVID-19. Generated by immunoSEQ multiplex PCR, the TCRdb table keeps only in-frame clones and is missing some. Of 110,000 to 150,000 clones in the sample, roughly four fifths were seen once. Sequenced material: PBMCs or T cells enriched from blood (not recorded which). These TCRs come from a young woman who had been exposed to COVID-19.

The chain is built from TRBV9 and TRBJ1-2, with 10 bases that match TRBD1. CDR1 is SGDLS and CDR2 is YYNGEE in the germline V gene. The CDR3 extends over 14 amino acids. Trimming cost V 0 bases and J 8 bases; bases outside gene matches: 4. The CDR3 DNA follows: TGTGCCAGCAGCGTAGAAGGGACAGGGGCCGGCTACACCTTC. Translation: CASSVEGTGAGYTF.

V and J are TRBV28 and TRBJ2-2; the match to TRBD1 covers 8 bases. Germline V CDR1 and CDR2: MDHEN, SYDVKM. Losses at the gene ends were 6 bases for V and 3 bases for J; bases not matched to a gene: 3. The CDR3 runs 14 residues. CDR3 sequence (DNA): TGTGCCAGCAGGACAGGGGCCTACACCGGGGAGCTGTTTTTT. It codes for CASRTGAYTGELFF.

The chain uses TRBV27 and TRBJ2-2; D is perhaps TRBD1 (6 bases). This CDR3 is built from 14 residues. Looked up from germline, CDR1 is MNHEY and CDR2 is SMNVEV (reference sequence). Trimming cost V 3 bases and J 4 bases, with 9 bases left between them. CDR3 bases: TGTGCCAGCAGTTTCAGGGGAGCCACCGGGGAGCTGTTTTTT. This gives the protein CASSFRGATGELFF.

This clone came up many times. CDR3 loop: CASSPNHIFYEQYF. In DNA, the CDR3 is TGTGCCAGCAGTCCAAACCACATTTTCTACGAGCAGTACTTC. The V call is TRBV28, the J call TRBJ2-7, with D uncertain. This CDR3 contains 14 residues. The germline V gene encodes CDR1 MDHEN and CDR2 SYDVKM. Trimming left V 5 bases short and J 3 bases short, with 14 bases between.

This chain connects TRBV28 to TRBJ1-2, with 7 bases aligning to TRBD1. J was trimmed by 4 bases and V by 7 bases; bases with no gene match: 6. CDR1 is MDHEN and CDR2 is SYDVKM in the germline V gene. The CDR3 extends over 13 amino acids. The CDR3 here is CASTRDSLYGYTF. The CDR3 DNA reads as TGTGCCAGCACTCGGGACAGCCTCTATGGCTACACCTTC.

This sequence joins TRBV2 and TRBJ1-4, with D unclear. V shed 6 bases and J shed 6 bases, with 14 bases lying between them. Germline V CDR1 and CDR2: SNHLY, FYNNEI. This CDR3 region has 14 residues. CDR3 residues: CASRTGSGDEKLFF. The CDR3 coding sequence is TGTGCCAGCAGGACTGGGAGCGGGGATGAAAAACTGTTTTTT.

This chain uses TRBV3-1 (or the pseudogene TRBV3-2) with TRBJ2-2, with no clear D. The CDR3 consists of 17 residues. CDR1 is LGHDT and CDR2 is YNNKEL in the germline V gene (reference sequence). The V gene lost 3 bases and the J gene lost 5 bases, with 19 bases spanning the gap. In DNA, the CDR3 is TGTGCCAGCAGCCACGGCCGAAGCGCTCCGCTAACCGGGGAGCTGTTTTTT. Translation: CASSHGRSAPLTGELFF.

The V and J genes are TRBV4-3 and TRBJ2-6; a weak D match, TRBD2 (6 bases). CDR1 is LGHNA, CDR2 YSLEER, per germline. CDR3 length: 16 amino acids. Trimming took 0 bases from V and 2 from J, leaving 8 bases between them. CDR3 in DNA: TGCGCCAGCAGCCAAGATGGAGGGACTGGGGCCAACGTCCTGACTTTC. This gives the protein CASSQDGGTGANVLTF.

The J gene is TRBJ1-5, the V gene TRBV30; 10 positions match TRBD1. The CDR3 length is 16 residues. Trimming removed 2 bases from V and 10 bases from J; junction bases left unmatched: 14. In germline, CDR1 is GTSNPN, CDR2 SVGIG (reference sequence). CDR3 in DNA: TGTGCCTGGAGTAATACCTCTCCTCGGACAGGGGGACCCCAGCATTTT. This sequence encodes CAWSNTSPRTGGPQHF.

The chain is built from TRBV6-2 or TRBV6-3 and TRBJ2-1; the D gene is possibly TRBD1 (5 bases). With 5 bases removed from V and 4 bases from J, the gap between germline ends came to 6 bases. This CDR3 has 12 amino acids. CDR1 is MNHEY, CDR2 SVGEGT, per germline. The CDR3 DNA sequence: TGTGCCAGCAGTAGGGGTTACAATGAGCAGTTCTTC. Amino acids: CASSRGYNEQFF.

J is TRBJ1-2 and V is TRBV9, with 7 bases identical to TRBD1. CDR3 length: 15 residues. CDR1 SGDLS and CDR2 YYNGEE come from the germline V gene. Trimming removed 3 bases from V and 4 bases from J; junction bases left unmatched: 9. CDR3 region: CASSGGLAGGYGYTF. As DNA, the CDR3 is TGTGCCAGCAGCGGGGGGCTGGCAGGGGGCTATGGCTACACCTTC.

This clone was seen once. This chain connects TRBV7-6 to TRBJ2-3, with D perhaps matching TRBD2 (6 bases). The CDR3 spans 14 residues. Trimming took 1 base from V and 5 from J, leaving 10 bases between them. Germline assignment: CDR1 SGHVS and CDR2 FNYEAQ. The CDR3, as DNA: TGTGCCAGCAGCTTAGTGACTAGTCGAGATACGCAGTATTTT. Amino acid sequence: CASSLVTSRDTQYF.

V usage is TRBV6-5 and J usage is TRBJ2-7, with 10 bases lining up with TRBD1. The CDR3 sequence is 14 residues long. Per the germline V gene, CDR1 is MNHEY and CDR2 is SVGAGI. Trimming removed 6 bases from V and 3 bases from J; junction bases left unmatched: 5. The CDR3 region has the DNA TGTGCCAGCAGCGTCGGGGACAGGGGCTACGAGCAGTACTTC. This translates into CASSVGDRGYEQYF.

Only one count was recorded for this clone. This sequence joins TRBV28 and TRBJ1-4; D is perhaps TRBD1 (6 bases). V dropped 6 bases and J dropped 8 bases, with 16 bases sitting between them. Germline V gene data show CDR1 as MDHEN and CDR2 as SYDVKM. The CDR3 extends over 14 amino acids. The CDR3 spells CASSPGTLDEKLFF. In nucleotides, the CDR3 is TGTGCCAGCAGCCCAGGGACATTGGACGAAAAACTGTTTTTT.

The sample holds a few counts of this clone. The chain is built from TRBV4-2 and TRBJ2-1; possible D gene TRBD2, 6 bases. Trimming cost V 1 base and J 0 bases, with 16 bases left between them. Germline CDR1 is LGHNA and CDR2 is YNFKEQ. The CDR3 is 18 amino acids. The CDR3 loop reads CASSQGASESLSYNEQFF. The CDR3, as DNA: TGTGCCAGCAGCCAAGGAGCTAGCGAAAGTCTCTCCTACAATGAGCAGTTCTTC.

The chain couples TRBV6-6 to TRBJ2-2, with D hard to call. The CDR3 has 16 residues. Trimming pared 4 bases from V and 1 base from J, leaving 13 bases between. Germline loops: CDR1 MNHNY, CDR2 SVGAGI (reference sequence). CDR3 nucleotides: TGTGCCAGCAGTTCGTCGAAAAACATGAACACCGGGGAGCTGTTTTTT. It is translated as CASSSSKNMNTGELFF.

The chain couples TRBV18 to TRBJ1-1, with a weak D call TRBD1 (6 bases). The CDR3 runs to 15 residues. Germline CDR1 is KGHSH and CDR2 is LQKENI. Trimming left V 0 bases short and J 3 bases short, with 11 bases between. The CDR3 sequence is CASSPPRGIDTEAFF. In DNA, the CDR3 is TGTGCCAGCTCACCACCGAGGGGGATTGACACTGAAGCTTTCTTT.

This chain links TRBV7-9 with TRBJ2-3; D is unresolved. Germline V gives CDR1 SEHNR, CDR2 FQNEAQ (reference sequence). This CDR3 is built from 14 residues. Trimming removed 2 bases from V and 4 bases from J, with 10 bases in between. CDR3 DNA: TGTGCCAGCAGCTTACTAGTTGCCCCAGATACGCAGTATTTT. It specifies CASSLLVAPDTQYF.

This rearrangement joins TRBV5-1 to TRBJ1-4; TRBD1 matches 12 bases. Germline assignment: CDR1 SGHRS and CDR2 YFSETQ. V lost 0 bases and J lost 7; bases outside the gene matches: 7. This CDR3 is built from 17 residues. CDR3 DNA: TGCGCCAGCAGCTTGGGCTTTACGGGACAGGGGGCTGAAAAACTGTTTTTT. The encoded protein is CASSLGFTGQGAEKLFF.

The rearrangement uses TRBV12-3 or TRBV12-4 and TRBJ2-5; TRBD2 aligns across 8 bases. The CDR3 is 13 amino acids. Unmatched junction bases numbered 6, after V lost 7 bases and J lost 5 bases. In DNA form, the CDR3 reads TGTGCCAGCAACTCGGGACTAGGGGAGACCCAGTACTTC. Protein: CASNSGLGETQYF.

This clone was seen only a few times. The V gene is TRBV6-6, the J gene TRBJ1-1; the D gene is possibly TRBD1 (5 bases). Trimming removed 6 bases from V and 0 bases from J, with 14 bases in between. Germline assignment: CDR1 MNHNY and CDR2 SVGAGI (reference sequence). The CDR3 sequence is 15 residues long. The CDR3 sequence is CASRKETGLNTEAFF. The CDR3 bases are TGTGCCAGCAGAAAAGAAACAGGACTGAACACTGAAGCTTTCTTT.